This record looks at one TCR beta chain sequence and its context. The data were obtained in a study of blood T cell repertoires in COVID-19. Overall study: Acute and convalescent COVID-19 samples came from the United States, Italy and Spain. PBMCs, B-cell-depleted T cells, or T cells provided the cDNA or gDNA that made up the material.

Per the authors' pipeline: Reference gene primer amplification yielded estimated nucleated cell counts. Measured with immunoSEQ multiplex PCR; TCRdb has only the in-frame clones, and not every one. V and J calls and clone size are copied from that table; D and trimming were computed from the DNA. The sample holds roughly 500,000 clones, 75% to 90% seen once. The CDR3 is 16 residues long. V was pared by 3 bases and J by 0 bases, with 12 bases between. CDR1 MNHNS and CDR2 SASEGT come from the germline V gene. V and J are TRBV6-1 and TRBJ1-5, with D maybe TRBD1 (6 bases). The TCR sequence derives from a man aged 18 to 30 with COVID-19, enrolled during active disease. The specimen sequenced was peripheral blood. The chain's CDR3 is CASSDARGGSNQPQHF. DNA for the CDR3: TGTGCCAGCAGTGATGCCAGGGGCGGTAGCAATCAGCCCCAGCATTTT.